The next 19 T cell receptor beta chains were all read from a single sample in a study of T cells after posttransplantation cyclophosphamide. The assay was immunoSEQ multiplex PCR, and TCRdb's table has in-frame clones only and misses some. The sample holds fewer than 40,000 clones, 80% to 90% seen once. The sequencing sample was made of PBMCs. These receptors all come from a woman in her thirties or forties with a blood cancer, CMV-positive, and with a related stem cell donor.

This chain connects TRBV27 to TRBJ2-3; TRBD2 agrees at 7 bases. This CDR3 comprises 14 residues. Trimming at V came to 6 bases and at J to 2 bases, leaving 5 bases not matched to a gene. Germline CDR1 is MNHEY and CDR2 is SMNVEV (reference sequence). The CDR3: CASRLADFTDTQYF. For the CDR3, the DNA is TGTGCCAGCAGGCTAGCGGACTTCACAGATACGCAGTATTTT.

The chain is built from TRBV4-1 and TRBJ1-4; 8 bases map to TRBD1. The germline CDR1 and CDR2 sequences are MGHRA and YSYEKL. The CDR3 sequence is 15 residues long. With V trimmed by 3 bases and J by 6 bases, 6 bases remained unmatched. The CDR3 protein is CASSQRQGLDEKLFF. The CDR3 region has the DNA TGCGCCAGCAGCCAGAGACAGGGGCTTGATGAAAAACTGTTTTTT.

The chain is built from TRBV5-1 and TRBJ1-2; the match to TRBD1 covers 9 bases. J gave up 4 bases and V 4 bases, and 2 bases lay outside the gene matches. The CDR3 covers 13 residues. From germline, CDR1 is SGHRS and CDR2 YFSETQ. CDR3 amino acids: CASSAGQGYGYTF. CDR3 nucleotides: TGCGCCAGCAGCGCGGGACAGGGCTATGGCTACACCTTC. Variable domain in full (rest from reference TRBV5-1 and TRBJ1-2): KAGVTQTPRYLIKTRGQQVTLSCSPISGHRSVSWYQQTPGQGLQFLFEYFSETQRNKGNFPGRFSGRQFSNSRSEMNVSTLELGDSALYLCASSAGQGYGYTFGSGTRLTVV.

CDR3 protein: CASRARLGHTYEQYF. CDR3 DNA: TGTGCCAGCAGAGCTCGATTGGGGCATACCTACGAGCAGTACTTC. The chain uses TRBV6-1 and TRBJ2-7; tentatively, D is TRBD1 (5 bases). CDR3 length: 15 amino acids. Per the germline V gene, CDR1 is MNHNS and CDR2 is SASEGT. V was trimmed by 6 bases and J by 2 bases, leaving 17 bases between them.

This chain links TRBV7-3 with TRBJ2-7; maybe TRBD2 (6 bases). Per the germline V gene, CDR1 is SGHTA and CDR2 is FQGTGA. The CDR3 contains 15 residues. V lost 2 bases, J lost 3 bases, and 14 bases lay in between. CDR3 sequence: CASSLFGGSNYEQYF. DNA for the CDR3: TGTGCCAGCAGCTTATTCGGGGGATCCAACTACGAGCAGTACTTC.

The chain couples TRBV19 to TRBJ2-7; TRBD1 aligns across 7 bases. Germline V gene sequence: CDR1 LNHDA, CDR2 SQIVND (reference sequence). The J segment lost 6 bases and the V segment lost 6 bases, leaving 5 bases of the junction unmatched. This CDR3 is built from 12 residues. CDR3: CASSVTGVEQYF. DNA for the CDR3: TGTGCCAGTAGCGTTACAGGGGTCGAGCAGTACTTC.

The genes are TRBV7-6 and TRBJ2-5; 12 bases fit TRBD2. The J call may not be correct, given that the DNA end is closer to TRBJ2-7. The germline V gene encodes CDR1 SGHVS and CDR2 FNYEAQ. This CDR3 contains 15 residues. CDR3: CASSTTSGGTYEQYF. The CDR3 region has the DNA TGTGCCAGCAGCACGACTAGCGGGGGAACCTACGAGCAGTACTTC.

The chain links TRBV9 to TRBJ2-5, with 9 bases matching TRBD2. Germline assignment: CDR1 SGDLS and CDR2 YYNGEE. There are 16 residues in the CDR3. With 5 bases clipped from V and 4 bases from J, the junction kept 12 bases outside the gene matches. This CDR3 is CASSRGGGGAGETQYF. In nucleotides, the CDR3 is TGTGCCAGCAGTAGGGGTGGCGGGGGGGCCGGAGAGACCCAGTACTTC.

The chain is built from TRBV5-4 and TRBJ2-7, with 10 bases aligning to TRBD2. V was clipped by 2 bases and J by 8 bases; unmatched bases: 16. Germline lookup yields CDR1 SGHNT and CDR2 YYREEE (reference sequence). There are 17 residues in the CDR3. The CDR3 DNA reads TGTGCCAGCAGCTTCGACTCCCACTCTCTAGCGGGGGAACAGCAGTACTTC. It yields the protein CASSFDSHSLAGEQQYF.

For the CDR3, the DNA is TGCGCCAGCAGCTCAGGGATTAATGAAAAACTGTTTTTT. It yields the protein CASSSGINEKLFF. The V and J genes are TRBV5-1 and TRBJ1-4, with a possible D match to TRBD1 (5 bases). Germline CDR1 is SGHRS and CDR2 is YFSETQ. CDR3 length: 13 amino acids. Trimming cost V 3 bases and J 4 bases, with 7 bases left between them.

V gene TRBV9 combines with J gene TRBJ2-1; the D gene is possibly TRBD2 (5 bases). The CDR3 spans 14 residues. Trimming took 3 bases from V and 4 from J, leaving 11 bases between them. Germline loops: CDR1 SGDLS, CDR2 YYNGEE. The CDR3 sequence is CASSARVGYNEQFF. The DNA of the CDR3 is TGTGCCAGCAGCGCGCGGGTGGGGTACAATGAGCAGTTCTTC.

The CDR3 loop is CASSGQDEQFF. CDR3 nucleotides: TGTGCCAGCAGTGGACAGGATGAGCAGTTCTTC. This sequence joins TRBV28 and TRBJ2-1; 7 nucleotides match TRBD1. CDR1 MDHEN and CDR2 SYDVKM come from the germline V gene. The CDR3 contains 11 residues. V lost 5 bases and J lost 8; bases outside the gene matches: 0.

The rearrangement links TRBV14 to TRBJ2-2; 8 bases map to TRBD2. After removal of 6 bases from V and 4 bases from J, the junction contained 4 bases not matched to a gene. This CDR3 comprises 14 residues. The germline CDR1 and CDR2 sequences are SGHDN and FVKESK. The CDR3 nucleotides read TGTGCCAGCAGATCAAGCGGGGGCACCGGGGAGCTGTTTTTT. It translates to CASRSSGGTGELFF.

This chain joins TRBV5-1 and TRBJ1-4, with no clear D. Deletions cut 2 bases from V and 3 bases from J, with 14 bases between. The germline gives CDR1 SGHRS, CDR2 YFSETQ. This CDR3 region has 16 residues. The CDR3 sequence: CASSFNFREPNEKLFF. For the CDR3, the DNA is TGCGCCAGCAGCTTCAACTTCCGGGAGCCTAATGAAAAACTGTTTTTT.

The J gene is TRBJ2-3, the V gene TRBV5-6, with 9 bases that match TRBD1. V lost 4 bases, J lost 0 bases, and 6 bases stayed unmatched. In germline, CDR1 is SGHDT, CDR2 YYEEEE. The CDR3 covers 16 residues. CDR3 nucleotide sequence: TGTGCCAGCAGCCTCCCGGGACAGGGTAGCACAGATACGCAGTATTTT. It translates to CASSLPGQGSTDTQYF. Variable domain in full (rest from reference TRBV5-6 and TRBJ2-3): DAGVTQSPTHLIKTRGQQVTLRCSPKSGHDTVSWYQQALGQGPQFIFQYYEEEERQRGNFPDRFSGHQFPNYSSELNVNALLLGDSALYLCASSLPGQGSTDTQYFGPGTRLTVL.

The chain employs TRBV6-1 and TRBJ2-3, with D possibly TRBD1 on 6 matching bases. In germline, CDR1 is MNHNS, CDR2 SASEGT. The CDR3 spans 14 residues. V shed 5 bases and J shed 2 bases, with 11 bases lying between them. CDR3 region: CASSPGQPTDTQYF. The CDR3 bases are TGTGCCAGCAGTCCCGGACAGCCCACAGATACGCAGTATTTT.

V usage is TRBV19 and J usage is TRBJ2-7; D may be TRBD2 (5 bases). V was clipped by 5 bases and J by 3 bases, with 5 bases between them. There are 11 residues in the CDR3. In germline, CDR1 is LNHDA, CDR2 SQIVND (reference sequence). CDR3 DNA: TGTGCCAGTAGTGCGGGCTACGAGCAGTACTTC. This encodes CASSAGYEQYF.

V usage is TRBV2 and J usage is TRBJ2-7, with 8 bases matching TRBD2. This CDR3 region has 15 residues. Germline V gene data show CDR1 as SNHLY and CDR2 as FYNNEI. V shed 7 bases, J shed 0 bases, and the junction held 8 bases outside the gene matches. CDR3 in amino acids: CASILSGASSYEQYF. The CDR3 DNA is TGTGCCAGCATACTTAGCGGGGCGAGCTCCTACGAGCAGTACTTC.

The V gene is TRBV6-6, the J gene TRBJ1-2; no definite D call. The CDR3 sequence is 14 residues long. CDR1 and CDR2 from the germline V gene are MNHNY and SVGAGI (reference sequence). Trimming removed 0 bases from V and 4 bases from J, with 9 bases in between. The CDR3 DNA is TGTGCCAGCAGTTACTCTATCGGGAGCTATGGCTACACCTTC. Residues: CASSYSIGSYGYTF.